These 12 T cell receptor beta chains originate from one sample sequenced in a study of blood T cells in healthy people across ages. Primers used in a second PCR of about 7 to 12 cycles were a sample-barcoded 5' primer and a J-beta primer mix. TCRdb re-called the 5' RACE reads with MiXCR, one entry per CDR3 protein. The sample holds 1.5 million to 2 million distinct CDR3 sequences; about 31% are singletons and the top ten take roughly 12%. Input material: blood. These receptor sequences come from a woman aged 25 to 39 in good health.

This sequence joins TRBV4-1 and TRBJ2-2, with 8 nucleotides matching TRBD2. The junction had 11 bases not matched to a gene; V was cut back by 4 bases and J by 4 bases. Per the germline V gene, CDR1 is MGHRA and CDR2 is YSYEKL. The CDR3 contains 17 residues. For the CDR3, the DNA is TGCGCCAGCAGCCCCCTCTTTGGCGGGGGGAGCACCGGGGAGCTGTTTTTT. Protein product: CASSPLFGGGSTGELFF.

This clonotype was counted only a few times. The CDR3 sequence: CASSSPGGRGLTEAFF. CDR3 nucleotide sequence: TGTGCCAGCAGCTCCCCCGGGGGCAGGGGGCTCACTGAAGCTTTCTTT. V and J are TRBV6-2 or TRBV6-3 and TRBJ1-1; 8 bases are shared with TRBD1. From germline, CDR1 is MNHEY and CDR2 SVGEGT. Trimming removed 6 bases from V and 4 bases from J; junction bases left unmatched: 13. The CDR3 has 16 residues.

The sample holds a few counts of this clonotype. This chain joins TRBV25-1 and TRBJ2-3; 7 positions match TRBD2. The junction had 15 bases not matched to a gene; V was cut back by 2 bases and J by 4 bases. The CDR3 runs 18 residues. CDR1 is MGHDK, CDR2 SYGVNS, per germline. The CDR3 sequence is CASSELRGRAGRADTQYF. The CDR3 DNA sequence: TGTGCCAGCAGTGAACTCCGGGGAAGGGCGGGGAGGGCAGATACGCAGTATTTT.

V usage is TRBV27 and J usage is TRBJ2-1, with 8 bases aligning to TRBD1. There are 15 residues in the CDR3. The V gene end was trimmed by 7 bases and the J gene end by 2 bases; junction bases not matched to a gene: 7. Germline lookup yields CDR1 MNHEY and CDR2 SMNVEV (reference sequence). CDR3 region: CASTPGQETYNEQFF. The CDR3 DNA reads as TGTGCCAGCACACCGGGACAGGAGACCTACAATGAGCAGTTCTTC.

V gene TRBV6-5 combines with J gene TRBJ2-3; the match to TRBD1 covers 11 bases. V shed 8 bases, J shed 6 bases, and the junction held 4 bases outside the gene matches. Germline assignment: CDR1 MNHEY and CDR2 SVGAGI. The CDR3 sequence is 13 residues long. The CDR3 loop is CASRTGGQDTQYF. The CDR3 region has the DNA TGTGCCAGCCGGACAGGGGGCCAGGATACGCAGTATTTT.

In this sample, this clonotype turned up many times. The chain is built from TRBV29-1 and TRBJ2-7; tentatively, D is TRBD1 (6 bases). Germline loops: CDR1 SQVTM, CDR2 ANQGSEA. With 5 bases removed from V and 4 bases from J, the gap between germline ends came to 15 bases. The length of the CDR3 is 13 residues. The CDR3 DNA reads TGCAGCGTTCGGCCAGGGGCCGCGTACGAGCAGTACTTC. The encoded protein is CSVRPGAAYEQYF.

V usage is TRBV5-1 and J usage is TRBJ2-5; D tentatively fits TRBD1 or TRBD2 (5 bases each). The V and J ends lost 5 bases and 5 bases respectively, with 16 bases between them. The CDR3 runs to 14 residues. In germline, CDR1 is SGHRS, CDR2 YFSETQ. CDR3 residues: CASRPGAGSETQYF. CDR3 in DNA: TGCGCCAGCAGACCCGGGGCTGGGAGCGAGACCCAGTACTTC.

DNA of the CDR3: TGTGCCACCAGCAGAGTTTCGGGGACGGAGACCCAGTACTTC. Its protein product is CATSRVSGTETQYF. The chain combines TRBV15 with TRBJ2-5, with D perhaps given as TRBD1 or TRBD2 (5 bases each). V was clipped by 1 base and J by 5 bases, with 11 bases between them. This CDR3 is 14 amino acids long. Germline CDR1 LNHNV, CDR2 YYDKDF (reference sequence).

The chain has TRBV29-1 and TRBJ2-3; 11 nucleotides agree with TRBD1. In germline, CDR1 is SQVTM, CDR2 ANQGSEA. This CDR3 has 15 residues. V was pared by 2 bases and J by 5 bases, with 6 bases of the junction left unmatched. CDR3 amino acids: CSVERRDRGKDTQYF. CDR3 in DNA: TGCAGCGTTGAAAGGCGGGACAGGGGGAAAGATACGCAGTATTTT.

This clonotype was detected ten times or more. The rearrangement links TRBV5-1 to TRBJ2-3, with 12 bases fitting TRBD2. CDR3 length equals 16 residues. Germline CDR1 reads SGHRS; CDR2 reads YFSETQ. Trimming cost V 4 bases and J 2 bases; bases outside gene matches: 5. The CDR3 DNA sequence: TGCGCCAGCAGCCCCCGGACTAGCGGGGTCACAGATACGCAGTATTTT. Its translation: CASSPRTSGVTDTQYF.

This clonotype has only a few counts. The chain couples TRBV28 to TRBJ2-7; the match to TRBD1 covers 7 bases. The CDR3 is 11 residues long. The V segment lost 10 bases and the J segment 5 bases; nucleotides outside the gene matches: 5. The V gene's germline CDR1 is MDHEN and CDR2 SYDVKM. CDR3 in amino acids: CATGTADEQYF. The CDR3 nucleotides are TGTGCCACCGGGACAGCGGACGAGCAGTACTTC.

The chain combines TRBV12-5 with TRBJ2-3; D is undetermined. This CDR3 has 15 amino acids. V dropped 0 bases and J dropped 2 bases, with 9 bases sitting between them. Per germline, CDR1 LGHNT and CDR2 FRNRAP. The CDR3 is CASGLVLGNTDTQYF. CDR3 nucleotides: TGTGCTAGTGGTTTGGTACTCGGCAACACAGATACGCAGTATTTT.